The 20 T cell receptor beta chains listed next were all sequenced from one sample in a study of T cell repertoires in cytomegalovirus infection. MiXCR, run by TCRdb on the reads, gives a single entry per CDR3 protein. The sample consists of fewer than 550,000 distinct CDR3 sequences, roughly 30% of them appearing once. Sequenced material: PBMCs. These receptors were collected from a human donor in good health (CMV status not recorded). Some clones in this sample may be carry-over from other donors' samples.

The rearrangement uses TRBV6-5 and TRBJ1-5, with D maybe TRBD1 (5 bases). CDR1 and CDR2 from the germline V gene are MNHEY and SVGAGI. CDR3 length: 16 amino acids. V was trimmed by 6 bases and J by 1 base, leaving 16 bases between them. This CDR3 reads CASSPGRGYSNQPQHF. CDR3 sequence (DNA): TGTGCCAGCAGCCCGGGACGAGGGTACAGCAATCAGCCCCAGCATTTT.

This clonotype was counted a few times. The V call is TRBV11-2, the J call TRBJ1-2; 12 nucleotides align to TRBD1. The junction had 6 bases not matched to a gene; V was cut back by 5 bases and J by 8 bases. The CDR3 is made up of 14 amino acids. The germline V gene encodes CDR1 SGHAT and CDR2 FQNNGV. CDR3 nucleotide sequence: TGTGCCAGCAGCACACGGGACAGGGGGCGCGGCTACACCTTC. Translated, it gives CASSTRDRGRGYTF.

This chain connects TRBV5-1 to TRBJ1-4, with TRBD1 matching 9 bases. Germline V lookup: CDR1 SGHRS, CDR2 YFSETQ. Unmatched junction bases numbered 8, after V lost 6 bases and J lost 8 bases. The CDR3 length is 14 residues. The CDR3: CASKNLGQGEKLFF. The CDR3, as DNA: TGCGCCAGCAAAAATTTGGGACAGGGAGAAAAACTGTTTTTT.

This clonotype has only a few counts. The chain employs TRBV7-6 and TRBJ1-1; 7 nucleotides match TRBD1. The CDR3 extends over 16 amino acids. From germline, CDR1 is SGHVS and CDR2 FNYEAQ. The V segment lost 6 bases and the J segment 4 bases; nucleotides outside the gene matches: 14. This CDR3 reads CASRLSTGQLSTEAFF. The DNA of the CDR3 is TGTGCCAGCAGATTGTCGACGGGACAGCTTTCCACTGAAGCTTTCTTT.

This clonotype has at least ten counts. V usage is TRBV20-1 and J usage is TRBJ1-1; possible D gene TRBD1, 5 bases. The CDR3 consists of 16 residues. Trimming pared 1 base from V and 4 bases from J, leaving 19 bases between. Germline CDR1 DFQATT, CDR2 SNEGSKA (reference sequence). CDR3 nucleotides: TGCAGTGCTAGAGCGTTTGTCCAGGGAGTGGGCACTGAAGCTTTCTTT. Amino acid sequence: CSARAFVQGVGTEAFF.

The gene calls are TRBV15 and TRBJ2-3, with 8 bases aligning to TRBD2. The ends lost 5 bases at V and 7 bases at J; junction bases unmatched: 2. Per the germline V gene, CDR1 is LNHNV and CDR2 is YYDKDF (reference sequence). The CDR3 runs 12 residues. For the CDR3, the DNA is TGTGCCACCAGCGGGACTAGGAATACGCAGTATTTT. Translating gives CATSGTRNTQYF.

This clonotype has just a few counts. The J gene is TRBJ2-7, the V gene TRBV27; D is possibly TRBD1 (6 bases). CDR3 size: 15 residues. Trimming took off 4 bases at V and 7 bases at J, with 20 bases between the two ends. Germline V gene data show CDR1 as MNHEY and CDR2 as SMNVEV (reference sequence). The CDR3 protein is CASSSLGTKAQEQYF. CDR3 nucleotide sequence: TGTGCCAGCAGTTCGCTCGGGACAAAGGCCCAAGAGCAGTACTTC.

The V gene is TRBV6-6, the J gene TRBJ2-7; 8 nucleotides align to TRBD1. The CDR3 runs 16 residues. J was trimmed by 2 bases and V by 0 bases; bases with no gene match: 6. Germline V gives CDR1 MNHNY, CDR2 SVGAGI (reference sequence). The CDR3 region is CASSYSGAGGAYEQYF. The CDR3 DNA follows: TGTGCCAGCAGTTACTCCGGGGCAGGGGGCGCCTACGAGCAGTACTTC.

This clonotype was seen a few times. This chain joins TRBV24-1 and TRBJ2-1; possibly TRBD1 for D (6 bases). V lost 5 bases and J 7 bases, leaving 14 bases between the germline ends. In germline, CDR1 is KGHDR, CDR2 SFDVKD. There are 14 residues in the CDR3. The CDR3 DNA is TGTGCCACCAGTGGTATTTCAGGGGCGAATGAGCAGTTCTTC. Translating gives CATSGISGANEQFF.

This clonotype was recorded a few times. V is TRBV4-1 and J is TRBJ2-1; 8 bases map to TRBD2. With 1 base clipped from V and 4 bases from J, the junction kept 9 bases outside the gene matches. Germline lookup yields CDR1 MGHRA and CDR2 YSYEKL. There are 17 residues in the CDR3. In DNA, the CDR3 is TGCGCCAGCAGCCAAGCCGGAAGCGGGGGCAGTTACAATGAGCAGTTCTTC. Protein product: CASSQAGSGGSYNEQFF.

The gene calls are TRBV3-1 and TRBJ1-2; possible D gene TRBD1, 6 bases. Per germline, CDR1 LGHDT and CDR2 YNNKEL (reference sequence). The V gene lost 5 bases and the J gene lost 4 bases, with 17 bases spanning the gap. This CDR3 has 15 residues. CDR3 in amino acids: CASSIGAGASYGYTF. CDR3 nucleotides: TGTGCCAGCAGCATAGGGGCAGGGGCCAGCTATGGCTACACCTTC.

This clonotype was seen just once. J is TRBJ2-2 and V is TRBV10-2, with a weak D call TRBD1 (5 bases). The germline CDR1 and CDR2 sequences are WSHSY and SAAADI. With 10 bases removed from V and 0 bases from J, the gap between germline ends came to 12 bases. The CDR3 has 14 residues. This chain's CDR3 is CAIRKGANTGELFF. The CDR3 nucleotides are TGCGCCATCAGGAAAGGGGCGAACACCGGGGAGCTGTTTTTT.

V usage is TRBV12-3 or TRBV12-4 and J usage is TRBJ2-3; 11 positions match TRBD2. CDR3 length equals 15 residues. V dropped 6 bases and J dropped 3; count of bases not matched to a gene: 5. The CDR3 region is CASSKGLAETDTQYF. CDR3 bases: TGTGCCAGCAGCAAGGGACTAGCGGAGACAGATACGCAGTATTTT.

This clonotype appeared a single time. CDR3 sequence reads: CASSVDNQINSYEQYF. The CDR3 bases are TGCGCCAGCAGCGTCGACAACCAGATTAACTCCTACGAGCAGTACTTC. This chain joins TRBV5-1 and TRBJ2-7; no firm D call. V lost 4 bases and J lost 0, with 17 bases in between. The CDR3 consists of 16 residues. The germline V gene encodes CDR1 SGHRS and CDR2 YFSETQ.

This clonotype was detected a few times. This sequence joins TRBV24-1 and TRBJ2-5, with 7 bases aligning to TRBD1. The germline V gene has CDR1 KGHDR and CDR2 SFDVKD. V was pared by 3 bases and J by 3 bases, with 6 bases of the junction left unmatched. The CDR3 totals 15 residues. CDR3 in DNA: TGTGCCACCAGTGATCACAGGGGTGTGGAAGAGACCCAGTACTTC. This translates into CATSDHRGVEETQYF.

This chain joins TRBV2 and TRBJ1-3; D unclear. Per germline, CDR1 SNHLY and CDR2 FYNNEI. This CDR3 region has 12 residues. Trimming shortened V by 10 bases and J by 5 bases, and 12 bases separated the two germline ends. This CDR3 is CANRGGRNTIYF. The CDR3 region has the DNA TGTGCCAACAGAGGAGGGAGAAACACCATATATTTT.

With regard to this clonotype: A clone one base away is much larger, so this may be a read error. The chain combines TRBV7-2 with TRBJ2-1, with TRBD2 matching 16 bases. This CDR3 comprises 17 residues. Germline CDR1 and CDR2: SGHTA and FQGNSA. The CDR3 loop is CASSLRWGTSGGDEQCF. The CDR3, as DNA: TGTGCCAGCAGCTTACGGTGGGGGACTAGCGGGGGGGATGAGCAGTGCTTC. Based on the CDR3 plus reference TRBV7-2 and TRBJ2-1, the full variable domain is GAGVSQSPSNKVTEKGKDVELRCDPISGHTALYWYRQSLGQGLEFLIYFQGNSAPDKSGLPSDRFSAERTGGSVSTLTIQRTQQEDSAVYLCASSLRWGTSGGDEQCFGPGTRLTVL.

In this sample, this clonotype turned up many times. The rearrangement uses TRBV11-2 and TRBJ2-3; 7 nucleotides line up with TRBD1. The J segment lost 0 bases and the V segment lost 5 bases, leaving 8 bases of the junction unmatched. In germline, CDR1 is SGHAT, CDR2 FQNNGV. The CDR3 runs to 16 residues. This chain's CDR3 is CASSRLQGYSTDTQYF. The CDR3 DNA is TGTGCCAGCAGCCGATTACAGGGGTATAGCACAGATACGCAGTATTTT.

Remarks on this clonotype: The junction departs from germline at one end; a sequencing error may be responsible. The CDR3 protein is CAISSSGTGGIYEQYF. Here the CDR3 DNA reads TGTGCCATCAGCTCCTCCGGGACAGGGGGCATTTACGAGCAGTACTTC. The chain carries TRBV7-2 and TRBJ2-7, with TRBD1 matching over 12 bases. Germline V gene data show CDR1 as SGHTA and CDR2 as FQGNSA. This CDR3 is 16 amino acids long.

As concerns this clonotype: This sequence may be a read error, since a much larger clone differs from it by one base. The rearrangement links TRBV7-2 to TRBJ2-7; a weak D match, TRBD1 (6 bases). Germline V CDR1 and CDR2: SGHTA, FQGNSA. Trimming shortened V by 4 bases and J by 0 bases, and 13 bases separated the two germline ends. The CDR3 sequence is 15 residues long. The CDR3 region has the DNA TGTGCCAGCAGCTGGTTTCGGACAGTCTCCTACGAGCAGTACTTC. It translates to CASSWFRTVSYEQYF.